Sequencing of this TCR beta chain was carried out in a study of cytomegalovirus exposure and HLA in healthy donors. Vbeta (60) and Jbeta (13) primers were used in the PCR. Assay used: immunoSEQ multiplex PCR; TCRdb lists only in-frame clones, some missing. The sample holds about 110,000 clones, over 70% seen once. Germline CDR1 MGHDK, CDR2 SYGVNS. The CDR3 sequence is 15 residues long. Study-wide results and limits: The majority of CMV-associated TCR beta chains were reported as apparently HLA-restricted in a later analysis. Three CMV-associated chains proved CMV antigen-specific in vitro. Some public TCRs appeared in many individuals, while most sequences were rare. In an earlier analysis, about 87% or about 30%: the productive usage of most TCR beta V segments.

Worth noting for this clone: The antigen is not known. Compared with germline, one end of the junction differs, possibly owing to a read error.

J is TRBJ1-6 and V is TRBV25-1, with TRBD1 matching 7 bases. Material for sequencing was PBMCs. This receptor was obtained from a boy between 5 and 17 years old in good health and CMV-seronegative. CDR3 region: CASTEFEGAVSPLHF. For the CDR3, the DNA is TGTGCCAGCACTGAATTTGAGGGGGCGGTGTCACCCCTCCACTTT.